The source of this T cell receptor beta chain is a study of blood T cell repertoires in COVID-19. Study-wide context: The cDNA or gDNA used as material had been derived from T cells, B-cell-depleted T cells, or PBMCs.

This clone was picked up a small number of times. The CDR3 length is 18 residues. Trimming took 0 bases from V and 0 from J; bases not matched to a gene: 7. Germline V gene lookup returns CDR1 LNHDA and CDR2 SQIVND (reference sequence). Data came from immunoSEQ multiplex PCR; TCRdb stores just in-frame clones and leaves some out. The table lists about 220,000 clones, over 80% of them singletons. Sample: peripheral blood. This TCR was sampled from a human donor in a cohort sampled during active COVID-19. The chain joins TRBV19 to TRBJ1-5; 8 bases match TRBD1. CDR3 in amino acids: CASSIDLLTGDSNQPQHF. CDR3 sequence (DNA): TGTGCCAGTAGTATAGATCTATTGACAGGGGATAGCAATCAGCCCCAGCATTTT.